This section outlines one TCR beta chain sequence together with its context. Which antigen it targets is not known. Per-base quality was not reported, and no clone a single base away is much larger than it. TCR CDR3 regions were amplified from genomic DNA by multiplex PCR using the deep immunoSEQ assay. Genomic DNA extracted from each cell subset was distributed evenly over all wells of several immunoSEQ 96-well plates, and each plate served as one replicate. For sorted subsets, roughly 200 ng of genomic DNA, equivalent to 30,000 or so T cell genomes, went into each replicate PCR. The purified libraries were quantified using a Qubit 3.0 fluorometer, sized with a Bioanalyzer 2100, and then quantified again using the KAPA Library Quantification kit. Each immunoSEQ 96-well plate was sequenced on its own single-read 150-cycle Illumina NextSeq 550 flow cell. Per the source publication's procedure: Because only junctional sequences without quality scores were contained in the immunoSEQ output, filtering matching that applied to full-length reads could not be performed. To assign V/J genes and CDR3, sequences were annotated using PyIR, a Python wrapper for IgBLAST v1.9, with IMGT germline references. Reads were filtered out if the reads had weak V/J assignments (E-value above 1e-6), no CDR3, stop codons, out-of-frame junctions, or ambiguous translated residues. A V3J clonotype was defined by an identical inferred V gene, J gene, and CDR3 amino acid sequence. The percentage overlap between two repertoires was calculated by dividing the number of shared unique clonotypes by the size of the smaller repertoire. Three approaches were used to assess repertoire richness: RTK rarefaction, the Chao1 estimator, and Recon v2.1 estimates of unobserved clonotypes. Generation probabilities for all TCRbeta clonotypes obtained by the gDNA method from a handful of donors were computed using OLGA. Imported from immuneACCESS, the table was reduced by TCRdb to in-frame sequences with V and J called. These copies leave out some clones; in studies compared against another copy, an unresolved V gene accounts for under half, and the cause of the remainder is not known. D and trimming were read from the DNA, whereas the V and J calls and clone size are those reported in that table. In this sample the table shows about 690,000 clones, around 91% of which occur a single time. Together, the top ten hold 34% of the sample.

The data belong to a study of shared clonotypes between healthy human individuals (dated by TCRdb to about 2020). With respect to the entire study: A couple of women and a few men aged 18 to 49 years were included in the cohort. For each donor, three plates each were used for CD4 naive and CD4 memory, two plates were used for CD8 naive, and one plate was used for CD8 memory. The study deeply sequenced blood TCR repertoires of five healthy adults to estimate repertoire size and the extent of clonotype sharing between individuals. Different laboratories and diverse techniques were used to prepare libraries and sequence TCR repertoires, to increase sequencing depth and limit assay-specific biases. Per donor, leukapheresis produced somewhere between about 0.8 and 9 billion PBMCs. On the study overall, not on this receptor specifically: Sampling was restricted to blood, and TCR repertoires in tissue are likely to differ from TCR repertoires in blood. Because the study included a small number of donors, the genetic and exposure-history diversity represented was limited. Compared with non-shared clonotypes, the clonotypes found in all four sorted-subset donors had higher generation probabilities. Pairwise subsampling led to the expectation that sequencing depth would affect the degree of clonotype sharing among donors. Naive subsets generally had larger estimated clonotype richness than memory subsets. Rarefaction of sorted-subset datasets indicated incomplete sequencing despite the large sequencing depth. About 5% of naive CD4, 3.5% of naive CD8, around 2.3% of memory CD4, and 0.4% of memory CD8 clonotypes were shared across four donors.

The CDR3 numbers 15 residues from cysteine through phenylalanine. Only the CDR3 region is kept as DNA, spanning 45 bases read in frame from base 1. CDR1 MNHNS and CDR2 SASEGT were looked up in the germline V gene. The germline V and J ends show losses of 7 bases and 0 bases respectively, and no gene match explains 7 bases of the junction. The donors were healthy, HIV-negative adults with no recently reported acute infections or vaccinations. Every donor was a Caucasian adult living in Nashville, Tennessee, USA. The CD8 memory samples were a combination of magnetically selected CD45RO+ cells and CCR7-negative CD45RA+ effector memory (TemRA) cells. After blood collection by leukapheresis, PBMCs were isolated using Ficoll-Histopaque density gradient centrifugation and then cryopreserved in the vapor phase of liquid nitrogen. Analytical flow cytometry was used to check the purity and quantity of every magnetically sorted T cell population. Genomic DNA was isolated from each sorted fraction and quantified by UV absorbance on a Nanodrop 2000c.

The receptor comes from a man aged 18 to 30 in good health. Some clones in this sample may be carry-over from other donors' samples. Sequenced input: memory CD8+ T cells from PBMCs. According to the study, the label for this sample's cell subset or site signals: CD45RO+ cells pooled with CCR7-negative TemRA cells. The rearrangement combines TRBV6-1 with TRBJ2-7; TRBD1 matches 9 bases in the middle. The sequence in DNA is TGTGCCAGCATTACCTGGGACAGGGTCTCCTACGAGCAGTACTTC. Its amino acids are CASITWDRVSYEQYF.